This T cell receptor (beta chain) derives from a study of lymphopenia after photon versus proton radiotherapy. Study-wide findings and caveats: Better survival with proton therapy was suggested as possible, not demonstrated. After the lymphocyte nadir, photon-treated repertoires showed oligoclonal expansion, especially of CD8+ Temra cells.

With regard to this clone: Its antigen is currently unknown.

Produced via immunoSEQ multiplex PCR; TCRdb's table is partial and in-frame only. The sample shows 50,000 to 60,000 clones, roughly 90% of them seen only once. CDR3 size: 13 residues. With 4 bases removed from V and 1 base from J, the gap between germline ends came to 8 bases. Germline values: CDR1 SGHTA, CDR2 FQGNSA. The clonotype originates from a woman between 40 and 50 years old with cholangiocarcinoma. This chain connects TRBV7-2 to TRBJ2-7, with D uncertain. Sequencing used peripheral blood, obtained from a patient treated with photon-based radiotherapy. The CDR3 protein is CASSSELSYEQYF. The CDR3 DNA follows: TGTGCCAGCAGCTCCGAACTTTCCTACGAGCAGTACTTC.